Listed below are T cell receptor beta chains from one sample, sequenced in a study of blood T cell repertoires in COVID-19. Assay: immunoSEQ multiplex PCR; the TCRdb copy retains only in-frame clones and omits some. Counted here are some 100,000 clones, 81% occurring once; the ten biggest clones make up about 10%. Sequencing was carried out using peripheral blood. These receptors all stem from a human donor in a cohort sampled during active COVID-19. The CDR3 runs from the conserved cysteine through the conserved F or W.

TRBV19	TRBJ1-2	CASSDRDYGYTF
TRBV7-2	TRBJ2-7	CASSFWGSSYEQYF
TRBV7-9	TRBJ1-4	CASSTDRDPNEKLFF
TRBV30	TRBJ2-7	CAWSVGAAYEQYF
TRBV7-6	TRBJ2-1	CASSPRDTHEQFF
TRBV20-1	TRBJ2-1	CSASVQRGSSYNEQFF
TRBV21-1	TRBJ2-1	CASSSLRCHEQFF
TRBV7-2	TRBJ2-6	CASSRTGLKTGANVLTF
TRBV5-1	TRBJ1-2	CASSLDRPNYGYTF
TRBV27	TRBJ2-3	CASSFGTSGTDTQYF
TRBV7-9	TRBJ2-7	CASSLTGQGARYEQYF
TRBV30	TRBJ1-4	CACTGQGYEKLFF
TRBV29-1	TRBJ2-7	CSVDPGGYEQYF
TRBV30	TRBJ2-7	CAWSGEGAAPYEQYF
TRBV5-6	TRBJ2-5	CASSSTDSQGETQYF
TRBV4-3	TRBJ2-7	CASSQDWYSFSYEQYF
TRBV4-3	TRBJ1-6	CASSQDIGQVGSPLHF
TRBV7-3	TRBJ2-1	CASSLGAGGFNEQFF
TRBV7-9	TRBJ2-1	CASSSNRGEGYNEQFF
TRBV2	TRBJ2-5	CASSDSGGNSETQYF
TRBV18	TRBJ1-2	CASSTTGGKVGYTF
TRBV5-6	TRBJ2-7	CASSWGLPTAIEQYF
TRBV2	TRBJ2-2	CASSGDSRTPTGELFF
TRBV27	TRBJ2-2	CASSPWDYLTGELFF
TRBV29-1	TRBJ1-2	CSGQAANYGYTF
TRBV18	TRBJ2-7	CASSPRGTVYEQYF
TRBV18	TRBJ2-5	CASSPSGAAQETQYF
TRBV19	TRBJ2-7	CASSIMWGDRGIEQYF
TRBV30	TRBJ1-2	CAWSLRSFYGYTF
TRBV6-2/TRBV6-3	TRBJ2-3	CASSYGSGTDTQYF
TRBV7-2	TRBJ1-1	CASSQRANTEAFF
TRBV3-1/TRBV3-2	TRBJ2-7	CASSHKIGYEQYF
TRBV9	TRBJ2-3	CASSAGGGTSTDTQYF
TRBV29-1	TRBJ1-4	CSVDKGGSSEKLFF
TRBV3-1/TRBV3-2	TRBJ2-7	CASSPPGQRIYEQYF
TRBV5-6	TRBJ2-7	CASSLVDRETYEQYF
TRBV15	TRBJ1-3	CATSRDLSSGNTIYF
TRBV20-1	TRBJ1-2	CSARQGYGYTF
TRBV3-1/TRBV3-2	TRBJ2-6	CASSRDRDPSGANVLTF
TRBV4-3	TRBJ1-5	CASSQDWATDRLGPQHF
TRBV29-1	TRBJ2-3	CSAVSGGATDTQYF
TRBV18	TRBJ1-3	CASSPPGGHSSGNTIYF
TRBV11-3	TRBJ2-5	CASSGRLGTGLKETQYF
TRBV5-4	TRBJ2-2	CASSGRTGNTGELFF
TRBV7-2	TRBJ1-1	CASSPRGGPGTEAFF
TRBV27	TRBJ1-2	CASSWGAGGLGGYTF
TRBV15	TRBJ2-7	CATSSERDTREQYF
TRBV5-5	TRBJ2-3	CASKISGTGTDTQYF
TRBV7-9	TRBJ2-7	CASSSGQGQPYEQYF
TRBV2	TRBJ2-3	CASNGLATSTDTQYF